Following are 29 T cell receptor beta chains from one sample sequenced in a study of cytomegalovirus exposure and HLA in healthy donors (dated by TCRdb to about 2017). Library method: the immunoSEQ multiplex PCR assay. The multiplex PCR relied on a mix of 60 forward primers for TCR Vbeta segments and 13 reverse primers for TCR Jbeta segments. Drawn from immuneACCESS, this table holds only the in-frame rearrangements with V and J called that TCRdb kept. Clones are partly lost; checked studies trace under half to an unresolved V gene and leave the rest unexplained. In this sample the table shows 140,000 to 150,000 clones, 80% of which occur a single time. The top ten clonotypes cover less than 3% of the sample. Sequencing used PBMCs. The receptors here all came from a woman aged 25 to 39 in good health and CMV-seronegative.

This clone came up once. This chain links TRBV4-2 with TRBJ1-4; D gene unclear. The CDR3 sequence is 15 residues long. Per the germline V gene, CDR1 is LGHNA and CDR2 is YNFKEQ. V was pared by 0 bases and J by 8 bases, with 13 bases between. CDR3 sequence reads: CASSQDLESPEKLFF. The CDR3 nucleotides are TGTGCCAGCAGCCAAGATTTAGAGTCCCCAGAAAAACTGTTTTTT.

V usage is TRBV7-2 and J usage is TRBJ2-3, with a weak D call TRBD2 (6 bases). The CDR3 spans 15 residues. Germline-derived CDR1 and CDR2 are SGHTA and FQGNSA. Trimming removed 3 bases from V and 7 bases from J, with 17 bases in between. The CDR3 DNA is TGTGCCAGCAGCTTCCGGACGGGGGTTTCGAATACGCAGTATTTT. Protein: CASSFRTGVSNTQYF. Full variable domain (outside the CDR3, taken from reference TRBV7-2 and TRBJ2-3): GAGVSQSPSNKVTEKGKDVELRCDPISGHTALYWYRQSLGQGLEFLIYFQGNSAPDKSGLPSDRFSAERTGGSVSTLTIQRTQQEDSAVYLCASSFRTGVSNTQYFGPGTRLTVL.

J is TRBJ2-2 and V is TRBV7-2, with D possibly matching TRBD2 (5 bases). This CDR3 has 13 amino acids. Between the trimmed V and J ends, which lost 5 bases and 8 bases, there was a span of 12 bases. Looked up from germline, CDR1 is SGHTA and CDR2 is FQGNSA. The CDR3 coding sequence is TGTGCCAGCAGCCAAATACGGGGTGGGGAGCTGTTTTTT. Translated: CASSQIRGGELFF. Full variable domain (outside the CDR3, taken from reference TRBV7-2 and TRBJ2-2): GAGVSQSPSNKVTEKGKDVELRCDPISGHTALYWYRQSLGQGLEFLIYFQGNSAPDKSGLPSDRFSAERTGGSVSTLTIQRTQQEDSAVYLCASSQIRGGELFFGEGSRLTVL.

Comments on this clone: The junction differs from germline at one of its ends, possibly a read error. The chain is built from TRBV7-9 and TRBJ2-5; maybe TRBD1 (6 bases). The CDR3 totals 14 residues. In germline, CDR1 is SEHNR, CDR2 FQNEAQ (reference sequence). The CDR3 DNA is TGTTCCAGCAGCTCCCAGGGGTTCCAAGAGACCCAGTACTTC. Translating it yields CSSSSQGFQETQYF.

This chain connects TRBV1 to TRBJ2-3; the D segment call TRBD2 is taken from the table without a DNA check. TRBV1 is shown as a pseudogene. CDR3 size: 22 residues. The CDR3 bases are TGCACCAGCAGACGAACTTTCCGTCCCTCACTAGCGGGAGGGAGTGTGACAGATACGCAGTATTTT. This encodes CTSRRTFRPSLAGGSVTDTQYF.

The chain is built from TRBV5-5 and TRBJ2-5, with 7 bases fitting TRBD1. Trimming took 4 bases from V and 3 from J; bases not matched to a gene: 12. The CDR3 has 16 residues. Germline CDR1 reads SGHKS; CDR2 reads YYEKEE (reference sequence). CDR3 nucleotide sequence: TGTGCCAGCAGCAAGAGCCCCGGGACAGAAAAAGAGACCCAGTACTTC. Protein: CASSKSPGTEKETQYF.

The chain recombines TRBV9 with TRBJ2-2, with unresolved D. This CDR3 has 14 amino acids. The V gene lost 2 bases and the J gene lost 5 bases, with 10 bases spanning the gap. Germline V lookup: CDR1 SGDLS, CDR2 YYNGEE. For the CDR3, the DNA is TGTGCCAGCAGCGTGAGTGGTACTACCGGGGAGCTGTTTTTT. Protein sequence: CASSVSGTTGELFF.

This clone was observed once. The chain has TRBV20-1 and TRBJ2-1; 7 bases agree with TRBD2. The CDR3 has 11 residues. The germline V gene encodes CDR1 DFQATT and CDR2 SNEGSKA (reference sequence). The V gene end was trimmed by 6 bases and the J gene end by 13 bases; junction bases not matched to a gene: 9. CDR3: CSAPAGTIQFF. The CDR3 DNA reads TGCAGTGCCCCAGCGGGAACAATACAGTTCTTC.

J is TRBJ2-7 and V is TRBV30; D is ambiguous. V was pared by 3 bases and J by 1 base, with 4 bases between. Germline CDR1 GTSNPN, CDR2 SVGIG (reference sequence). The CDR3 runs to 11 residues. The DNA for the CDR3 is TGTGCCTGGAGCAGATCCTACGAGCAGTACTTC. It yields the protein CAWSRSYEQYF.

The chain is built from TRBV7-2 and TRBJ1-1; possibly TRBD1 for D (6 bases). This CDR3 has 11 amino acids. Trimming removed 3 bases at V and 7 bases at J, with 6 bases between. CDR1 SGHTA and CDR2 FQGNSA come from the germline V gene. As DNA, the CDR3 is TGTGCCAGCAGCTTGGACAGTGAAGCTTTCTTT. This codes for CASSLDSEAFF.

This chain joins TRBV19 and TRBJ1-2; 8 bases are shared with TRBD1. The J segment lost 5 bases and the V segment lost 3 bases, leaving 5 bases of the junction unmatched. The CDR3 covers 14 residues. CDR1 is LNHDA and CDR2 is SQIVND in the germline V gene (reference sequence). The CDR3 region has the DNA TGTGCCAGTAGTATTACAGGGGGTACTTATGGCTACACCTTC. It yields the protein CASSITGGTYGYTF.

V usage is TRBV7-2 and J usage is TRBJ2-2, with 8 bases aligning to TRBD2. The CDR3 spans 16 residues. V shed 8 bases, J shed 4 bases, and the junction held 12 bases outside the gene matches. Looked up from germline, CDR1 is SGHTA and CDR2 is FQGNSA. The CDR3 region is CASSPPGGRSTGELFF. The CDR3 nucleotides read TGTGCCAGCTCCCCCCCAGGCGGGAGGAGCACCGGGGAGCTGTTTTTT.

With respect to this clone: A junction boundary mismatches the germline segment, possibly from a read error. The V and J genes are TRBV7-9 and TRBJ2-2, with 11 bases that match TRBD2. This CDR3 spans 17 amino acids. Germline V gene lookup returns CDR1 SEHNR and CDR2 FQNEAQ (reference sequence). DNA for the CDR3: TGTTCCAGCAGCTGGGCTGTAGCGGGAGGGTACACCGGGGAGCTGTTTTTT. Amino acid sequence: CSSSWAVAGGYTGELFF.

The CDR3 loop reads CASSTRQARSYTF. The CDR3 DNA sequence: TGTGCCAGTAGTACCCGACAGGCTCGGAGCTACACCTTC. This sequence joins TRBV19 and TRBJ1-2, with D tentatively TRBD1 (6 bases). Between the trimmed V and J ends, which lost 4 bases and 9 bases, there was a span of 15 bases. Germline V gene data show CDR1 as LNHDA and CDR2 as SQIVND (reference sequence). This CDR3 contains 13 residues.

The chain has TRBV5-6 and TRBJ2-5, with a possible D match to TRBD1 (7 bases). The J call may not be correct, given that the DNA end is closer to TRBJ2-7. The CDR3 is 16 amino acids. The germline gives CDR1 SGHDT, CDR2 YYEEEE. The CDR3 DNA follows: TGTGCCAGCAGCTTCCCCGCGGGACAGAGTTTTGACGAGCAGTACTTC. It codes for CASSFPAGQSFDEQYF.

The chain employs TRBV19 and TRBJ1-1, with D tentatively TRBD1 (5 bases). The CDR3 runs to 14 residues. Germline CDR1 is LNHDA and CDR2 is SQIVND (reference sequence). Trimming cost V 3 bases and J 4 bases, with 12 bases left between them. Here the CDR3 reads CASSIGPQGTEAFF. The CDR3 coding sequence is TGTGCCAGTAGTATTGGGCCTCAGGGCACTGAAGCTTTCTTT.

This clone was detected only once. The V call is TRBV5-3, the J call TRBJ1-5, with 8 bases fitting TRBD1. TRBV5-3 belongs to the ORF category, with a function that is uncertain. CDR3 length: 16 amino acids. V was clipped by 3 bases and J by 7 bases; unmatched bases: 12. The CDR3 loop reads CARSYISTGGVQPQHF. In nucleotides, the CDR3 is TGTGCCAGAAGCTATATATCCACAGGGGGGGTGCAGCCCCAGCATTTT.

The chain employs TRBV19 and TRBJ2-1; 13 bases agree with TRBD2. The V segment lost 3 bases and the J segment 9 bases; nucleotides outside the gene matches: 5. The CDR3 totals 15 residues. Per germline, CDR1 LNHDA and CDR2 SQIVND (reference sequence). In DNA form, the CDR3 reads TGTGCCAGTAGTATCGGGACTAGCGGGGAGAGTGAGCAGTTCTTC. Translation gives CASSIGTSGESEQFF.

This chain connects TRBV5-1 to TRBJ1-3; possibly TRBD2 for D (5 bases). Judging by the DNA end, TRBJ2-2 fits better; the J call may be wrong. Germline V gene lookup returns CDR1 SGHRS and CDR2 YFSETQ. This CDR3 is built from 15 residues. CDR3 sequence (DNA): TGCGCCAGCAGCTCCGGTAGCGTCGATCCCGGGGAGCTGTTTTTT. Translation gives CASSSGSVDPGELFF.

The rearrangement uses TRBV6-5 and TRBJ2-5; TRBD2 agrees at 11 bases. The length of the CDR3 is 15 residues. Germline loops: CDR1 MNHEY, CDR2 SVGAGI. Losses at the gene ends were 4 bases for V and 4 bases for J; bases not matched to a gene: 5. For the CDR3, the DNA is TGTGCCAGCAGTTTGACTAGCGGGGTGGGAGAGACCCAGTACTTC. Its protein is CASSLTSGVGETQYF.

This clone occurred once. The genes are TRBV7-9 and TRBJ1-1, with a possible D match to TRBD1 (6 bases). In germline, CDR1 is SEHNR, CDR2 FQNEAQ (reference sequence). The V end lost 2 bases, the J end lost 1 base, and 11 bases lay between the germline ends. There are 15 residues in the CDR3. CDR3 protein: CASSLFGGQNTEAFF. As DNA, the CDR3 is TGTGCCAGCAGCTTATTTGGGGGACAGAACACTGAAGCTTTCTTT.

The V gene is TRBV28, the J gene TRBJ2-1; TRBD2 agrees at 8 bases. Germline CDR1 and CDR2: MDHEN and SYDVKM. The CDR3 sequence is 15 residues long. Trimming took 5 bases from V and 4 from J; bases not matched to a gene: 7. CDR3 in DNA: TGTGCCAGCAGTGGCGCGGTAGCGGGATACAATGAGCAGTTCTTC. Amino acids: CASSGAVAGYNEQFF.

This chain connects TRBV5-6 to TRBJ2-3; the match to TRBD2 covers 12 bases. Germline loops: CDR1 SGHDT, CDR2 YYEEEE. This CDR3 contains 16 residues. V lost 4 bases, J lost 0 bases, and 3 bases stayed unmatched. The CDR3 here is CASSGGTSGSTDTQYF. The CDR3 coding sequence is TGTGCCAGCAGCGGAGGGACTAGCGGGAGCACAGATACGCAGTATTTT.

The chain employs TRBV5-4 and TRBJ1-1, with unresolved D. This CDR3 is 14 amino acids long. CDR1 is SGHNT and CDR2 is YYREEE in the germline V gene (reference sequence). Trimming stripped 3 bases from V and 1 base from J, with 10 bases between. CDR3 amino acids: CASSWNGANTEAFF. CDR3 coding DNA: TGTGCCAGCAGCTGGAACGGAGCGAACACTGAAGCTTTCTTT.

The rearrangement uses TRBV18 and TRBJ2-7, with a weak D call TRBD2 (5 bases). CDR1 and CDR2 from the germline V gene are KGHSH and LQKENI. With 2 bases removed from V and 4 bases from J, the gap between germline ends came to 15 bases. The CDR3 contains 15 residues. This CDR3 is CASSPIPGGGYEQYF. The CDR3 DNA follows: TGTGCCAGCTCACCAATCCCAGGTGGCGGGTACGAGCAGTACTTC.

The chain uses TRBV6-1 and TRBJ2-1; 7 bases are a match to TRBD1. Germline V gene data show CDR1 as MNHNS and CDR2 as SASEGT. Trimming removed 2 bases from V and 10 bases from J; junction bases left unmatched: 11. The CDR3 loop spans 15 amino acids. CDR3 DNA: TGTGCCAGCAGTGAATTGGGGACAGCCTCCTCGGAGCAGTTCTTC. Its translation is CASSELGTASSEQFF.

The genes are TRBV27 and TRBJ2-7; perhaps TRBD2 as D (5 bases). V lost 2 bases, J lost 2 bases, and 7 bases lay in between. Germline values: CDR1 MNHEY, CDR2 SMNVEV (reference sequence). The CDR3 totals 13 residues. CDR3 loop: CASSLTGTYEQYF. The CDR3, as DNA: TGTGCCAGCAGTTTAACGGGGACCTACGAGCAGTACTTC.

The rearrangement uses TRBV11-2 and TRBJ2-7; D remains unclear. The V end was cut by 3 bases, the J end by 4 bases, with 7 bases between. This CDR3 is 12 amino acids long. In germline, CDR1 is SGHAT, CDR2 FQNNGV. The CDR3 DNA is TGTGCCAGCAGCTTGGAGTTATACGAGCAGTACTTC. Its protein is CASSLELYEQYF.

V is TRBV7-2 and J is TRBJ2-1, with D possibly TRBD2 on 6 matching bases. The CDR3 has 14 amino acids. CDR1 and CDR2 (germline): SGHTA, FQGNSA. Trimming cost V 0 bases and J 6 bases, with 9 bases left between them. CDR3 sequence (DNA): TGTGCCAGCAGCTTAGCGGGAGGTGCCAATGAGCAGTTCTTC. This codes for CASSLAGGANEQFF.